This entry lists 27 T cell receptor beta chains sequenced from one sample in a study of control samples from healthy donors and cancer patients. The data were produced by immunoSEQ multiplex PCR, yet TCRdb's version contains in-frame clones alone and is incomplete. Among around 100,000 clones listed, less than 95% were seen once. Material: blood. These receptors all stem from a woman aged 18-35 years in good health.

This chain links TRBV7-9 with TRBJ1-1, with D hard to call. Trimming removed 5 bases from V and 1 base from J, with 8 bases in between. Germline assignment: CDR1 SEHNR and CDR2 FQNEAQ (reference sequence). The CDR3 has 13 amino acids. CDR3 nucleotides: TGTGCCAGCAGCCTCGTGGGGAACACTGAAGCTTTCTTT. Translation: CASSLVGNTEAFF.

V gene TRBV6-5 combines with J gene TRBJ1-2, with 9 bases fitting TRBD1. V shed 7 bases and J 5 bases; nucleotides not matched to a gene: 8. The length of the CDR3 is 14 residues. CDR1 is MNHEY and CDR2 is SVGAGI in the germline V gene. CDR3 DNA sequence: TGTGCCAGCATCTTCTCACAGGGGGCGTATGGCTACACCTTC. Protein: CASIFSQGAYGYTF.

This chain joins TRBV5-4 and TRBJ2-2, with 9 bases that match TRBD2. CDR3 size: 17 residues. After removal of 3 bases from V and 1 base from J, the junction contained 7 bases not matched to a gene. CDR1 is SGHNT and CDR2 is YYREEE in the germline V gene (reference sequence). DNA of the CDR3: TGTGCCAGCAGCTCTGGAGGCGGGGGGGTGAACACCGGGGAGCTGTTTTTT. It specifies CASSSGGGGVNTGELFF. The variable domain in full, completed from reference TRBV5-4 and TRBJ2-2, reads ETGVTQSPTHLIKTRGQQVTLRCSSQSGHNTVSWYQQALGQGPQFIFQYYREEENGRGNFPPRFSGLQFPNYSSELNVNALELDDSALYLCASSSGGGGVNTGELFFGEGSRLTVL.

In its sample, this clone was seen once. The CDR3 protein is CASSWRSQPQHF. The CDR3 DNA reads TGTGCCAGCTCTTGGAGGAGTCAGCCCCAGCATTTT. The chain carries TRBV12-3 or TRBV12-4 and TRBJ1-5, with unresolved D. This CDR3 is 12 amino acids long. The V end lost 8 bases, the J end lost 6 bases, and 11 bases lay between the germline ends.

The J gene is TRBJ2-3, the V gene TRBV2, with TRBD1 matching 10 bases. CDR1 is SNHLY and CDR2 is FYNNEI in the germline V gene. The CDR3 extends over 16 amino acids. V dropped 10 bases and J dropped 5; count of bases not matched to a gene: 15. For the CDR3, the DNA is TGTGCCACCAAGGACAGGGGGATGATGGCTCGAGATACGCAGTATTTT. This encodes CATKDRGMMARDTQYF.

The rearrangement links TRBV18 to TRBJ1-1; D is unclear. CDR1 and CDR2 (germline): KGHSH, LQKENI. Trimming took off 3 bases at V and 7 bases at J, with 9 bases between the two ends. CDR3 length: 12 residues. The CDR3 sequence: CASSPIQGEAFF. The DNA for the CDR3 is TGTGCCAGCTCACCTATACAAGGTGAAGCTTTCTTT.

V usage is TRBV10-2 and J usage is TRBJ1-1, with a weak D call TRBD1 (5 bases). There are 13 residues in the CDR3. V was cut by 4 bases and J by 6 bases, with 12 bases left in between. The germline V gene encodes CDR1 WSHSY and CDR2 SAAADI. CDR3: CASSGQGAAEAFF. Written as DNA, the CDR3 is TGCGCCAGCAGTGGTCAGGGCGCGGCTGAAGCTTTCTTT.

The chain combines TRBV5-6 with TRBJ1-4, with a tentative D call TRBD1 (5 bases). V lost 0 bases, J lost 3 bases, and 15 bases lay in between. The length of the CDR3 is 17 residues. Germline V gene lookup returns CDR1 SGHDT and CDR2 YYEEEE. The CDR3 coding sequence is TGTGCCAGCAGCTTGGATGGGACGGCGGTCGCTAATGAAAAACTGTTTTTT. As protein: CASSLDGTAVANEKLFF.

This chain links TRBV6-6 with TRBJ1-1; 7 bases align to TRBD1. J gave up 1 base and V 5 bases, and 10 bases lay outside the gene matches. Germline V gives CDR1 MNHNY, CDR2 SVGAGI (reference sequence). This CDR3 is built from 16 residues. CDR3 sequence: CASSQHPGTENTEAFF. In nucleotides, the CDR3 is TGTGCCAGCAGTCAACACCCCGGGACAGAGAACACTGAAGCTTTCTTT.

V is TRBV10-3 and J is TRBJ1-1; D gene uncertain. CDR1 is ENHRY, CDR2 SYGVKD, per germline. This CDR3 comprises 14 residues. Trimming removed 3 bases at V and 2 bases at J, with 10 bases between. CDR3 in DNA: TGTGCCATCAGTGATAACAGCGGCAACACTGAAGCTTTCTTT. Amino acids: CAISDNSGNTEAFF.

The genes are TRBV5-1 and TRBJ1-2; TRBD1 is a possible D gene (5 bases). The length of the CDR3 is 12 residues. The ends were cut back, 4 bases at V and 8 bases at J, with 12 bases in the middle. Germline V gene lookup returns CDR1 SGHRS and CDR2 YFSETQ. CDR3 sequence reads: CASSDAGLGYTF. For the CDR3, the DNA is TGCGCCAGCAGCGATGCAGGGCTAGGCTACACCTTC.

The CDR3 protein is CATTVSYRDSPLHF. The CDR3 DNA follows: TGTGCCACCACCGTATCGTACAGGGATTCACCCCTCCACTTT. This chain joins TRBV6-5 and TRBJ1-6; perhaps TRBD1 as D (6 bases). This CDR3 is built from 14 residues. The germline CDR1 and CDR2 sequences are MNHEY and SVGAGI. Deletions cut 10 bases from V and 8 bases from J, with 18 bases between.

The gene calls are TRBV24-1 and TRBJ2-3, with unresolved D. The CDR3 has 17 amino acids. Germline CDR1 KGHDR, CDR2 SFDVKD. V lost 3 bases to trimming and J lost 5 bases, with 20 bases between them. The CDR3, as DNA: TGTGCCACCAGTGATGCGCGGCCGGGCCCAGAGCTAGATACGCAGTATTTT. Translation: CATSDARPGPELDTQYF.

V and J are TRBV5-6 and TRBJ1-5; perhaps TRBD1 as D (6 bases). This CDR3 contains 15 residues. Trimming took 3 bases from V and 3 from J, leaving 13 bases between them. From germline, CDR1 is SGHDT and CDR2 YYEEEE. CDR3 loop: CASSSTGGYNQPQHF. CDR3 coding DNA: TGTGCCAGCAGCTCAACGGGGGGCTACAATCAGCCCCAGCATTTT. Using reference TRBV5-6 and TRBJ1-5 for the parts outside the CDR3, the full variable domain is DAGVTQSPTHLIKTRGQQVTLRCSPKSGHDTVSWYQQALGQGPQFIFQYYEEEERQRGNFPDRFSGHQFPNYSSELNVNALLLGDSALYLCASSSTGGYNQPQHFGDGTRLSIL.

V is TRBV2 and J is TRBJ2-7; TRBD2 might be the D (6 bases). V lost 6 bases, J lost 6 bases, and 12 bases lay in between. Looked up from germline, CDR1 is SNHLY and CDR2 is FYNNEI. CDR3 length: 12 residues. The CDR3 nucleotides are TGTGCCAGCAGCTCGGGACTTCTCGAGCAGTACTTC. Protein: CASSSGLLEQYF.

This rearrangement joins TRBV9 to TRBJ2-7; the D gene is possibly TRBD1 (8 bases). Germline CDR1 SGDLS, CDR2 YYNGEE. The CDR3 runs to 14 residues. V was clipped by 4 bases and J by 5 bases, with 16 bases between them. The CDR3 nucleotides are TGTGCCAGCAGCCCCCGGACAGGGACTAACGAGCAGTACTTC. It specifies CASSPRTGTNEQYF. The full variable domain, with the rest looked up from reference TRBV9 and TRBJ2-7, is DSGVTQTPKHLITATGQRVTLRCSPRSGDLSVYWYQQSLDQGLQFLIQYYNGEERAKGNILERFSAQQFPDLHSELNLSSLELGDSALYFCASSPRTGTNEQYFGPGTRLTVT.

The chain couples TRBV12-5 to TRBJ2-1; D not resolved. Germline CDR1 LGHNT, CDR2 FRNRAP. The CDR3 runs 14 residues. V shed 4 bases and J shed 5 bases, with 12 bases lying between them. CDR3 DNA sequence: TGTGCTAGTGGTTCGCGTATCAAGGACAATGAGCAGTTCTTC. As protein: CASGSRIKDNEQFF.

The V and J genes are TRBV18 and TRBJ1-1; the D gene is possibly TRBD1 (5 bases). The CDR3 length is 15 residues. From germline, CDR1 is KGHSH and CDR2 LQKENI. V was cut by 1 base and J by 5 bases, with 14 bases left in between. The CDR3 protein is CASSPLSEGETEAFF. In nucleotides, the CDR3 is TGTGCCAGCTCACCACTGAGTGAAGGGGAAACTGAAGCTTTCTTT.

This clone was seen a handful of times. The chain is built from TRBV6-5 and TRBJ2-7; maybe TRBD1 (5 bases). This CDR3 has 15 amino acids. V was shortened by 0 bases and J by 0 bases, with 9 bases between the two germline ends. Germline V gives CDR1 MNHEY, CDR2 SVGAGI. The CDR3 nucleotides are TGTGCCAGCAGTTACTCCGACAGTAGCTCCTACGAGCAGTACTTC. This codes for CASSYSDSSSYEQYF.

The chain couples TRBV27 to TRBJ1-5; TRBD1 matches 11 bases. Germline-derived CDR1 and CDR2 are MNHEY and SMNVEV (reference sequence). V lost 7 bases and J lost 5; bases outside the gene matches: 4. The CDR3 has 14 residues. CDR3 region: CASKWTGGDQPQHF. CDR3 coding DNA: TGTGCCAGCAAGTGGACAGGGGGCGATCAGCCCCAGCATTTT.

This chain uses TRBV3-1 (or the pseudogene TRBV3-2) with TRBJ1-1, with a tentative D call TRBD1 (5 bases). This CDR3 comprises 15 residues. The V and J ends lost 6 bases and 1 base respectively, with 15 bases between them. Germline V gene lookup returns CDR1 LGHDT and CDR2 YNNKEL (reference sequence). DNA for the CDR3: TGTGCCAGCAGGCCGGGTAGGGGACGGAACACTGAAGCTTTCTTT. The encoded protein is CASRPGRGRNTEAFF.

This sequence joins TRBV19 and TRBJ1-1, with D unresolved. V dropped 3 bases and J dropped 1 base, with 12 bases sitting between them. This CDR3 has 15 amino acids. From germline, CDR1 is LNHDA and CDR2 SQIVND (reference sequence). In DNA form, the CDR3 reads TGTGCCAGTAGTATCGGCTTCGCGGGGAACACTGAAGCTTTCTTT. Amino acids: CASSIGFAGNTEAFF.

This chain connects TRBV19 to TRBJ1-5; 7 bases agree with TRBD1. Germline V gene data show CDR1 as LNHDA and CDR2 as SQIVND (reference sequence). With V trimmed by 7 bases and J by 0 bases, 18 bases remained unmatched. CDR3 size: 19 residues. The CDR3 bases are TGTGCCAGTAATCGAGCGCCCGGGACAGATTATTATAGCAATCAGCCCCAGCATTTT. It encodes CASNRAPGTDYYSNQPQHF. The full variable domain, rest sourced from reference TRBV19 and TRBJ1-5, is DGGITQSPKYLFRKEGQNVTLSCEQNLNHDAMYWYRQDPGQGLRLIYYSQIVNDFQKGDIAEGYSVSREKKESFPLTVTSAQKNPTAFYLCASNRAPGTDYYSNQPQHFGDGTRLSIL.

This chain uses TRBV28 with TRBJ1-1, with 8 positions matching TRBD1. Germline V gene lookup returns CDR1 MDHEN and CDR2 SYDVKM. The CDR3 length is 16 residues. With V trimmed by 7 bases and J by 0 bases, 10 bases remained unmatched. The CDR3 sequence is CASTPLLGQVNTEAFF. CDR3 in DNA: TGTGCCAGCACCCCCCTCCTGGGACAGGTGAACACTGAAGCTTTCTTT.

The rearrangement links TRBV5-4 to TRBJ2-7; maybe TRBD2 (5 bases). Looked up from germline, CDR1 is SGHNT and CDR2 is YYREEE (reference sequence). Trimming removed 4 bases from V and 3 bases from J, with 14 bases in between. The CDR3 extends over 14 amino acids. In DNA, the CDR3 is TGTGCCAGCAGCCCCCTCGGAGGCAGCTACGAGCAGTACTTC. Protein product: CASSPLGGSYEQYF.

The V gene is TRBV5-6, the J gene TRBJ2-4, with no clear D. This CDR3 has 15 amino acids. V was trimmed by 4 bases and J by 3 bases, leaving 14 bases between them. CDR1 is SGHDT and CDR2 is YYEEEE in the germline V gene. The CDR3 region has the DNA TGTGCCAGCAGCACGGGCAGTCTAGACAAAAACATTCAGTACTTC. Residues: CASSTGSLDKNIQYF.

This chain joins TRBV6-5 and TRBJ1-3; D unresolved. The V end was cut by 0 bases, the J end by 4 bases, with 13 bases between. CDR3 size: 16 residues. Germline V gives CDR1 MNHEY, CDR2 SVGAGI. CDR3 coding DNA: TGTGCCAGCAGTTACTCGCCCACACCCCTGGGAAACACCATATATTTT. This translates into CASSYSPTPLGNTIYF.